This T cell receptor (beta chain) was found in a study of blood T cells in healthy people across ages. The individuals who served as donors were healthy Caucasians living in Russia, aged about 6 to 95. Primed by a sample-barcoded 5' primer and a J-beta primer mix, a second PCR proceeded for 7 to 11 cycles. From the 5' RACE reads, TCRdb called clonotypes with MiXCR, one entry per CDR3 protein. Here the sample spans under 2 million distinct CDR3 sequences, 34% being singletons. Germline lookup yields CDR1 LGHDT and CDR2 YNNKEL (reference sequence). The CDR3 covers 12 residues. The germline V and J ends were trimmed by 7 bases and 4 bases, with 10 bases remaining between them.

The chain joins TRBV3-1 to TRBJ2-5, with D maybe TRBD2 (6 bases). The clonotype was recovered from a woman in her thirties in good health. The sample taken for sequencing was blood. CDR3 bases: TGTGCCAGCAAGGCGGAGGGAGAGACCCAGTACTTC. This codes for CASKAEGETQYF.